This T cell receptor (beta chain) stems from a study of long-term antiretroviral therapy in people with HIV. Investigators performed immunoSEQ version v3.0 at survey level. Sequencing used immunoSEQ multiplex PCR; TCRdb keeps in-frame clones, though not all of them. The table includes tens of thousands of clones, 75% to 85% detected once. Note on this clone: Its antigen is not identified.

Germline-derived CDR1 and CDR2 are MNHEY and SVGAGI. V lost 7 bases and J 4 bases, leaving 14 bases between the germline ends. The CDR3 consists of 14 residues. Study outcomes and limitations: Control repertoires displayed wider CDR3 length ranges than the HIV repertoires.

Here the sequenced sample was unsorted PBMCs, taken 0.3 years after starting antiretroviral therapy. This clonotype was sampled from a man aged 18 to 30 with HIV. This chain connects TRBV6-5 to TRBJ2-1, with unresolved D. CDR3 protein: CASTRQGSYNEQFF. Here the CDR3 DNA reads TGTGCCAGCACCCGACAAGGGTCTTACAATGAGCAGTTCTTC.